The 10 T cell receptor beta chains given below trace back to one sample, sequenced in a study of blood T cell repertoires in COVID-19. The assay was immunoSEQ multiplex PCR, and TCRdb's table has in-frame clones only and misses some. The sample lists about 80,000 clones, approximately 82% occurring once. The sample was peripheral blood. The receptors stem from a woman aged 70-85 years with acute or convalescent COVID-19.

This clone was counted a few times. This chain connects TRBV5-1 to TRBJ1-6; TRBD1 matches at 9 bases. The CDR3 runs to 15 residues. The V gene end was trimmed by 5 bases and the J gene end by 8 bases; junction bases not matched to a gene: 8. CDR1 and CDR2 (germline): SGHRS, YFSETQ. CDR3 coding DNA: TGCGCCAGCAGTTACTGGACAGGGGACGATTCACCCCTCCACTTT. Its translation is CASSYWTGDDSPLHF.

The rearrangement links TRBV2 to TRBJ2-4; 10 bases are shared with TRBD2. Germline CDR1 reads SNHLY; CDR2 reads FYNNEI. The CDR3 spans 17 residues. With 5 bases clipped from V and 0 bases from J, the junction kept 7 bases outside the gene matches. This chain's CDR3 is CASSTSGAGLAKNIQYF. The CDR3 bases are TGTGCCAGCAGTACTAGCGGGGCGGGGCTAGCCAAAAACATTCAGTACTTC.

This sequence joins TRBV2 and TRBJ2-5; the D is unclear. The germline V and J ends were trimmed by 6 bases and 9 bases, with 17 bases remaining between them. The germline gives CDR1 SNHLY, CDR2 FYNNEI. The CDR3 has 13 amino acids. CDR3 DNA sequence: TGTGCCAGCAGCCCACTCGGTTGGTCGGCCCAGTACTTC. Translating gives CASSPLGWSAQYF.

The chain combines TRBV10-3 with TRBJ1-4; the match to TRBD1 covers 8 bases. CDR3 length equals 14 residues. With V trimmed by 7 bases and J by 5 bases, 6 bases remained unmatched. The V gene's germline CDR1 is ENHRY and CDR2 SYGVKD. CDR3: CAIKGGQDNEKLFF. The CDR3 DNA reads as TGTGCCATCAAGGGGGGACAGGACAATGAAAAACTGTTTTTT.

The rearrangement links TRBV24-1 to TRBJ1-1; TRBD1 agrees at 7 bases. Germline V gene sequence: CDR1 KGHDR, CDR2 SFDVKD. The V segment lost 7 bases and the J segment 4 bases; nucleotides outside the gene matches: 8. The CDR3 is 14 residues long. The chain's CDR3 is CATRKTGHSTEAFF. CDR3 bases: TGTGCCACCAGAAAGACAGGGCATAGCACTGAAGCTTTCTTT.

The rearrangement uses TRBV18 and TRBJ1-1, with D unclear. From germline, CDR1 is KGHSH and CDR2 LQKENI. This CDR3 comprises 13 residues. With 2 bases removed from V and 4 bases from J, the gap between germline ends came to 8 bases. This chain's CDR3 is CASSPTTSTEAFF. DNA for the CDR3: TGTGCCAGCTCACCAACGACTAGCACTGAAGCTTTCTTT.

The gene calls are TRBV27 and TRBJ2-1; the match to TRBD2 covers 12 bases. The CDR3 spans 16 residues. J was trimmed by 1 base and V by 6 bases; bases with no gene match: 4. From germline, CDR1 is MNHEY and CDR2 SMNVEV (reference sequence). The DNA of the CDR3 is TGTGCCAGCAGCCGGACTAGCGGGATATCCTACAATGAGCAGTTCTTC. Protein product: CASSRTSGISYNEQFF.

This clone was observed a handful of times. In nucleotides, the CDR3 is TGTGCCAGCAGGGCCCACGGGATCTATGGCTACACCTTC. This translates into CASRAHGIYGYTF. The chain uses TRBV2 and TRBJ1-2; D call uncertain. This CDR3 is built from 13 residues. V was shortened by 6 bases and J by 4 bases, with 12 bases between the two germline ends. The germline gives CDR1 SNHLY, CDR2 FYNNEI. Full variable domain (remainder filled in from reference TRBV2 and TRBJ1-2): EPEVTQTPSHQVTQMGQEVILRCVPISNHLYFYWYRQILGQKVEFLVSFYNNEISEKSEIFDDQFSVERPDGSNFTLKIRSTKLEDSAMYFCASRAHGIYGYTFGSGTRLTVV.

The V call is TRBV30, the J call TRBJ2-6; D ambiguous. Germline CDR1 GTSNPN, CDR2 SVGIG (reference sequence). The CDR3 has 14 amino acids. The ends were cut back, 0 bases at V and 0 bases at J, with 3 bases in the middle. The CDR3 reads CAWSVGSGANVLTF. The CDR3 DNA sequence: TGTGCCTGGAGTGTCGGCTCTGGGGCCAACGTCCTGACTTTC.

The chain has TRBV2 and TRBJ1-6; no definite D call. The germline V gene has CDR1 SNHLY and CDR2 FYNNEI. V lost 4 bases to trimming and J lost 7 bases, with 11 bases between them. The CDR3 loop spans 14 amino acids. CDR3 nucleotide sequence: TGTGCCAGCAGTGGGACGGGATTCAATTCACCCCTCCACTTT. Protein product: CASSGTGFNSPLHF.